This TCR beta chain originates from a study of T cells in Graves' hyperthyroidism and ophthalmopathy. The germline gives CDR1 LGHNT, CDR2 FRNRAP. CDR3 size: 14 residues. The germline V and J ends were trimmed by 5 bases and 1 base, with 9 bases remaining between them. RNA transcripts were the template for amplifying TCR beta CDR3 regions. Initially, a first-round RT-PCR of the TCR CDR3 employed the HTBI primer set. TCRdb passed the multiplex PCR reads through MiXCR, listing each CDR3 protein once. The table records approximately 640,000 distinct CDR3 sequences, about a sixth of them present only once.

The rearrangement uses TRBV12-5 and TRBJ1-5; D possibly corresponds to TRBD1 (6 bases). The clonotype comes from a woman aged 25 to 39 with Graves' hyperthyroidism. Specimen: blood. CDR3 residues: CASGPDSSNQPQHF. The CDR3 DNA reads TGTGCTAGTGGTCCGGACAGCAGCAATCAGCCCCAGCATTTT.